Detailed here is one T cell receptor (beta chain). Antigen: not known. This record belongs to a study of T cell responses to AZD1222 COVID-19 vaccine. Whole-study results and caveats: There were vaccine-associated CD4 TCRs across spike, dominant at 160-218 and 743-854.

The ends were cut back, 1 base at V and 2 bases at J, with 4 bases in the middle. Per the germline V gene, CDR1 is MDHEN and CDR2 is SYDVKM. The CDR3 length is 13 residues. TCRdb's table, derived via immunoSEQ multiplex PCR, lists solely in-frame clones and lacks some. The sample contains roughly 150,000 clones, about 90% of which appear only once. The sequence came from an adult in good health. This specimen consisted of peripheral blood, obtained on day 0 of AZD1222 vaccination. The V and J genes are TRBV28 and TRBJ2-3; no clear D. In nucleotides, the CDR3 is TGTGCCAGCAGTTTATCTTCCACAGATACGCAGTATTTT. Encoded protein: CASSLSSTDTQYF.